This T cell receptor (beta chain) was recovered during a study of PD-1 blockade in classical Hodgkin lymphoma. Study information: The patients were dosed with nivolumab 3 mg/kg, infused intravenously every 2 weeks. Points from the study as a whole: Relapsed/refractory patients reportedly had the lowest baseline TCR diversity, below newly diagnosed patients, who were below healthy donors. Baseline diversity resembling that of newly diagnosed patients was seen in complete responders.

The time point here: cycle 4 day 1 (C4D1), after six to seven weeks of nivolumab. Relapses following autologous stem cell transplantation were seen in all patients, with brentuximab vedotin exposure varying. The protocol was immunoSEQ multiplex PCR, while the TCRdb copy is restricted to in-frame clones and leaves out a portion. This sample has several thousand clones, with approximately 80% found just once. In regard to this clone: Its antigen is not known.

With 7 bases removed from V and 1 base from J, the gap between germline ends came to 10 bases. The CDR3 extends over 13 amino acids. Germline assignment: CDR1 SGHTA and CDR2 FQGNSA. Sample: peripheral blood mononuclear cells (PBMCs), taken before the fourth cycle of nivolumab. The clonotype comes from a human donor with classical Hodgkin lymphoma. This chain uses TRBV7-2 with TRBJ1-1; unclear D gene. CDR3 bases: TGTGCCAGCAACCCGGTGGCGAACACTGAAGCTTTCTTT. As protein: CASNPVANTEAFF.